Listed here are 30 T cell receptor beta chains from one sample, sequenced in a study of control samples from healthy donors and cancer patients. Profiling relied on immunoSEQ multiplex PCR, and the TCRdb table lists in-frame clones only, not all of them. The sample has about 120,000 clones, 80% to 95% seen once. Sample: blood. The receptor source for this set is a middle-aged man in good health.

This chain links TRBV18 with TRBJ1-1; D unclear. Germline loops: CDR1 KGHSH, CDR2 LQKENI. V was shortened by 3 bases and J by 1 base, with 15 bases between the two germline ends. The CDR3 is made up of 16 amino acids. This chain's CDR3 is CASSPLESGGNTEAFF. The CDR3 bases are TGTGCCAGCTCACCCCTAGAGTCCGGAGGGAACACTGAAGCTTTCTTT.

V usage is TRBV14 and J usage is TRBJ2-7; 10 nucleotides align to TRBD1. The CDR3 extends over 15 amino acids. V gave up 2 bases and J gave up 0 bases; unmatched junction bases: 1. Germline V gene lookup returns CDR1 SGHDN and CDR2 FVKESK. The CDR3 sequence is CASSQRTGGSYEQYF. CDR3 DNA sequence: TGTGCCAGCAGCCAACGGACAGGGGGCTCCTACGAGCAGTACTTC.

In regard to this clone: The sample carries other DNA sequences with the same CDR3. The chain couples TRBV9 to TRBJ1-5, with 7 bases matching TRBD1. The CDR3 runs to 14 residues. Germline CDR1 is SGDLS and CDR2 is YYNGEE. V shed 4 bases and J 1 base; nucleotides not matched to a gene: 2. CDR3 DNA: TGTGCCAGCAGCCCAGGGGGAAGCAATCAGCCCCAGCATTTT. It codes for CASSPGGSNQPQHF.

The V and J genes are TRBV19 and TRBJ2-7; 7 positions match TRBD1. The CDR3 length is 15 residues. Germline lookup yields CDR1 LNHDA and CDR2 SQIVND (reference sequence). The trim removed 4 bases at V and 2 bases at J, leaving 8 bases unmatched. The CDR3 is CASSTNRGYAYEQYF. For the CDR3, the DNA is TGTGCCAGTAGTACTAACAGGGGTTATGCCTACGAGCAGTACTTC. The full variable domain, in which reference TRBV19 and TRBJ2-7 provide the parts outside the CDR3, is DGGITQSPKYLFRKEGQNVTLSCEQNLNHDAMYWYRQDPGQGLRLIYYSQIVNDFQKGDIAEGYSVSREKKESFPLTVTSAQKNPTAFYLCASSTNRGYAYEQYFGPGTRLTVT.

The J gene is TRBJ2-2, the V gene TRBV9; 7 nucleotides agree with TRBD1. J gave up 4 bases and V 0 bases, and 3 bases lay outside the gene matches. The CDR3 covers 15 residues. Germline V gene sequence: CDR1 SGDLS, CDR2 YYNGEE. The CDR3 sequence: CASSVATGTTGELFF. For the CDR3, the DNA is TGTGCCAGCAGCGTAGCGACAGGGACCACCGGGGAGCTGTTTTTT.

V and J are TRBV2 and TRBJ1-1; no clear D. Germline V lookup: CDR1 SNHLY, CDR2 FYNNEI. This CDR3 has 14 residues. The V and J ends lost 4 bases and 1 base respectively, with 10 bases between them. The CDR3 sequence: CASSVMGRNTEAFF. CDR3 coding DNA: TGTGCCAGCAGTGTAATGGGCAGGAACACTGAAGCTTTCTTT.

On this clone itself: This sample also contains other DNA sequences that code for the same CDR3. The chain has TRBV9 and TRBJ2-1; the D is unclear. The germline V and J ends were trimmed by 0 bases and 9 bases, with 4 bases remaining between them. The CDR3 contains 11 residues. The germline CDR1 and CDR2 sequences are SGDLS and YYNGEE. The CDR3: CASSVDTEQFF. CDR3 in DNA: TGTGCCAGCAGCGTAGACACTGAGCAGTTCTTC.

This clone was recorded only once. V is TRBV10-3 and J is TRBJ2-1; D remains ambiguous. The ends were cut back, 1 base at V and 8 bases at J, with 9 bases in the middle. This CDR3 region has 13 residues. Germline CDR1 reads ENHRY; CDR2 reads SYGVKD. The CDR3 coding sequence is TGTGCCATCAGTGAGTTGGGTAAGGATGAGCAGTTCTTC. It is translated as CAISELGKDEQFF.

The rearrangement joins TRBV28 to TRBJ1-1; 10 bases map to TRBD1. The length of the CDR3 is 17 residues. The germline gives CDR1 MDHEN, CDR2 SYDVKM. Trimming at V came to 2 bases and at J to 2 bases, leaving 8 bases not matched to a gene. In DNA, the CDR3 is TGTGCCAGCAGTTTAACCACTTGGACAGGGGGAAACACTGAAGCTTTCTTT. Protein: CASSLTTWTGGNTEAFF.

This clone has a single count. The V gene is TRBV30, the J gene TRBJ1-2, with 9 bases matching TRBD1. CDR3 length equals 13 residues. The V gene's germline CDR1 is GTSNPN and CDR2 SVGIG (reference sequence). Unmatched junction bases numbered 9, after V lost 7 bases and J lost 6 bases. The CDR3 here is CAFPPGQGNGYTF. Here the CDR3 DNA reads TGTGCCTTTCCGCCGGGACAGGGTAATGGCTACACCTTC.

The chain recombines TRBV19 with TRBJ1-4, with D possibly TRBD1 on 6 matching bases. The CDR3 sequence is 13 residues long. Germline CDR1 LNHDA, CDR2 SQIVND (reference sequence). Trimming stripped 6 bases from V and 9 bases from J, with 14 bases between. The CDR3 here is CASRLSGTKKLFF. CDR3 coding DNA: TGTGCCAGTAGACTCTCCGGGACAAAAAAACTGTTTTTT.

The chain has TRBV9 and TRBJ2-7; D may be TRBD1 or TRBD2 (6 bases each). Germline-derived CDR1 and CDR2 are SGDLS and YYNGEE. The CDR3 consists of 13 residues. V was cut by 2 bases and J by 6 bases, with 12 bases left in between. The CDR3 spells CASSVGWGAEQYF. DNA for the CDR3: TGTGCCAGCAGCGTGGGGTGGGGGGCCGAGCAGTACTTC.

The chain employs TRBV11-2 and TRBJ2-3, with D unclear. Germline V gene lookup returns CDR1 SGHAT and CDR2 FQNNGV. The CDR3 extends over 12 amino acids. V lost 2 bases and J lost 4, with 4 bases in between. Here the CDR3 DNA reads TGTGCCAGCAGCTTACCGGCAGATACGCAGTATTTT. This translates into CASSLPADTQYF.

The chain couples TRBV10-3 to TRBJ2-7, with D maybe TRBD2 (7 bases). The CDR3 length is 12 residues. The germline V gene encodes CDR1 ENHRY and CDR2 SYGVKD. V was cut by 10 bases and J by 2 bases, with 12 bases left in between. The CDR3 coding sequence is TGTGCCACCGGGGGGCTGACCTACGAGCAGTACTTC. Protein sequence: CATGGLTYEQYF.

The CDR3 DNA is TGTGCCAGCAGCTTACAGGGAAGTCCCTACGAGCAGTACTTC. It yields the protein CASSLQGSPYEQYF. V is TRBV7-2 and J is TRBJ2-7; D is possibly TRBD1 (5 bases). Per germline, CDR1 SGHTA and CDR2 FQGNSA. This CDR3 region has 14 residues. The germline V and J ends were trimmed by 2 bases and 2 bases, with 10 bases remaining between them. The full variable domain, with the rest looked up from reference TRBV7-2 and TRBJ2-7, is GAGVSQSPSNKVTEKGKDVELRCDPISGHTALYWYRQSLGQGLEFLIYFQGNSAPDKSGLPSDRFSAERTGGSVSTLTIQRTQQEDSAVYLCASSLQGSPYEQYFGPGTRLTVT.

V gene TRBV3-1 (or the pseudogene TRBV3-2) combines with J gene TRBJ2-7; weak D call: TRBD2 (5 bases). The CDR3 sequence is 12 residues long. Trimming took 2 bases from V and 4 from J, leaving 6 bases between them. Germline CDR1 and CDR2: LGHDT and YNNKEL (reference sequence). CDR3 amino acids: CASSQRGYEQYF. The CDR3 coding sequence is TGTGCCAGCAGCCAAAGAGGGTACGAGCAGTACTTC.

A remark on this clone: Different DNA sequences within this sample yield the same CDR3. The rearrangement joins TRBV6-6 to TRBJ1-5; tentatively, D is TRBD1 (5 bases). From germline, CDR1 is MNHNY and CDR2 SVGAGI (reference sequence). V lost 5 bases to trimming and J lost 7 bases, with 9 bases between them. The CDR3 runs 12 residues. The CDR3 DNA is TGTGCCAGCAGTCCCAGGGACCAGCCCCAGCATTTT. Protein: CASSPRDQPQHF.

This clone was detected only once. The chain uses TRBV27 and TRBJ1-5; D is ambiguous. Germline-derived CDR1 and CDR2 are MNHEY and SMNVEV (reference sequence). The CDR3 length is 13 residues. The V end was cut by 5 bases, the J end by 4 bases, with 9 bases between. CDR3 protein: CASSLSLNQPQHF. CDR3 bases: TGTGCCAGCAGTCTAAGCCTTAATCAGCCCCAGCATTTT.

This chain links TRBV5-1 with TRBJ2-7; 11 bases are a match to TRBD1. This CDR3 is built from 16 residues. Unmatched junction bases numbered 11, after V lost 4 bases and J lost 5 bases. Germline loops: CDR1 SGHRS, CDR2 YFSETQ. The CDR3: CASSRSGTGGTHEQYF. In DNA, the CDR3 is TGCGCCAGCAGCCGTTCCGGGACAGGGGGAACTCACGAGCAGTACTTC.

The chain uses TRBV2 and TRBJ2-1; perhaps TRBD1 as D (6 bases). The CDR3 runs 14 residues. Between the trimmed V and J ends, which lost 11 bases and 4 bases, there was a span of 18 bases. From germline, CDR1 is SNHLY and CDR2 FYNNEI. In nucleotides, the CDR3 is TGTGCCGGGCAAACAGGGACCTTATACAATGAGCAGTTCTTC. This codes for CAGQTGTLYNEQFF.

This sequence joins TRBV13 and TRBJ1-6, with D uncertain. V was cut by 5 bases and J by 1 base, with 15 bases left in between. CDR3 size: 17 residues. In germline, CDR1 is PRHDT, CDR2 FYEKMQ (reference sequence). CDR3 in DNA: TGTGCCAGCAGCCAAGACACCGGCGATTCCTATAATTCACCCCTCCACTTT. It is translated as CASSQDTGDSYNSPLHF.

This chain links TRBV9 with TRBJ2-5; D remains unclear. This CDR3 comprises 15 residues. V lost 2 bases, J lost 2 bases, and 13 bases lay in between. The germline CDR1 and CDR2 sequences are SGDLS and YYNGEE. For the CDR3, the DNA is TGTGCCAGCAGCGTGACGACAACCCCTCAAGAGACCCAGTACTTC. This codes for CASSVTTTPQETQYF.

This clone was observed once. The rearrangement joins TRBV29-1 to TRBJ2-5; D remains ambiguous. The CDR3 is 17 amino acids. Trimming shortened V by 1 base and J by 1 base, and 19 bases separated the two germline ends. Germline CDR1 and CDR2: SQVTM and ANQGSEA. The CDR3 protein is CSVEVGGIGLVQETQYF. The CDR3 DNA reads as TGCAGCGTTGAAGTGGGTGGCATCGGCCTCGTCCAAGAGACCCAGTACTTC. Full variable domain (missing parts from reference TRBV29-1 and TRBJ2-5): SAVISQKPSRDICQRGTSLTIQCQVDSQVTMMFWYRQQPGQSLTLIATANQGSEATYESGFVIDKFPISRPNLTFSTLTVSNMSPEDSSIYLCSVEVGGIGLVQETQYFGPGTRLLVL.

CDR3 sequence: CASSLVRDEQYF. Written as DNA, the CDR3 is TGTGCCAGCAGCTTAGTTAGGGACGAGCAGTACTTC. The chain recombines TRBV7-8 with TRBJ2-7; D gene uncertain. This CDR3 comprises 12 residues. Germline CDR1 is SGHVS and CDR2 is FQNEAQ. Trimming took 1 base from V and 5 from J, leaving 6 bases between them.

V is TRBV19 and J is TRBJ1-5; TRBD1 agrees at 12 bases. The CDR3 sequence is 17 residues long. V trimming: 7 bases; J trimming: 5 bases; junction bases outside the gene matches: 12. Germline V gene lookup returns CDR1 LNHDA and CDR2 SQIVND (reference sequence). CDR3 sequence (DNA): TGTGCCAGTAAGCGGGGGACAGGGGGCGATTTCGATCAGCCCCAGCATTTT. Its translation: CASKRGTGGDFDQPQHF.

CDR3 coding DNA: TGCGCCAGCAGGCAGACAGGCACAGATACGCAGTATTTT. Protein product: CASRQTGTDTQYF. J is TRBJ2-3 and V is TRBV5-1, with D tentatively TRBD1 (5 bases). In germline, CDR1 is SGHRS, CDR2 YFSETQ. The CDR3 extends over 13 amino acids. Trimming shortened V by 5 bases and J by 1 base, and 8 bases separated the two germline ends.

This chain joins TRBV19 and TRBJ2-5; the D gene is possibly TRBD2 (5 bases). Per germline, CDR1 LNHDA and CDR2 SQIVND (reference sequence). V shed 6 bases and J shed 4 bases, with 9 bases lying between them. This CDR3 comprises 12 residues. CDR3 amino acids: CASSGVRETQYF. In DNA form, the CDR3 reads TGTGCCAGTAGCGGGGTGAGAGAGACCCAGTACTTC. Complete variable domain (other parts from reference TRBV19 and TRBJ2-5): DGGITQSPKYLFRKEGQNVTLSCEQNLNHDAMYWYRQDPGQGLRLIYYSQIVNDFQKGDIAEGYSVSREKKESFPLTVTSAQKNPTAFYLCASSGVRETQYFGPGTRLLVL.

This clone was seen a single time. This chain joins TRBV10-3 and TRBJ2-7; TRBD2 matches 9 bases. This CDR3 has 14 residues. Germline assignment: CDR1 ENHRY and CDR2 SYGVKD. The junction had 2 bases not matched to a gene; V was cut back by 0 bases and J by 5 bases. Written as DNA, the CDR3 is TGTGCCATCAGTGAGTCGCGGGGGGGACACGAGCAGTACTTC. This encodes CAISESRGGHEQYF.

The V and J genes are TRBV29-1 and TRBJ2-7, with a possible D match to TRBD1 (5 bases). V dropped 6 bases and J dropped 3 bases, with 12 bases sitting between them. The CDR3 has 12 amino acids. Germline values: CDR1 SQVTM, CDR2 ANQGSEA. The DNA for the CDR3 is TGCAGCGTGACAGCCAGCAGCTACGAGCAGTACTTC. Translation: CSVTASSYEQYF.

The V call is TRBV19, the J call TRBJ1-1; D gene ambiguous. Germline values: CDR1 LNHDA, CDR2 SQIVND (reference sequence). The CDR3 length is 13 residues. The V end was cut by 1 base, the J end by 5 bases, with 8 bases between. This CDR3 reads CASSIAGWTEAFF. The CDR3 DNA reads as TGTGCCAGTAGTATAGCGGGGTGGACTGAAGCTTTCTTT.